The 23 T cell receptor beta chains presented below share a single source sample, sequenced in a study of a mutant IDH1 vaccine in newly diagnosed glioma. Assay used: immunoSEQ multiplex PCR; TCRdb lists only in-frame clones, some missing. The table has around 17,000 clones, nearly 97% seen once. Time point defined: baseline, week 1 (first vaccination visit). Treatment specified: pre-vaccination baseline after standard-of-care therapy. This material consisted of peripheral blood mononuclear cells (PBMCs), taken from a glioma patient treated with radiotherapy, temozolomide or both. The receptors shown here come from a woman between 18 and 29 years old with glioma. Some clones in this sample may be carry-over from other donors' samples.

J is TRBJ1-2 and V is TRBV7-2; 7 bases align to TRBD1. Germline V gene data show CDR1 as SGHTA and CDR2 as FQGNSA. This CDR3 region has 18 residues. V shed 1 base and J 4 bases; nucleotides not matched to a gene: 15. CDR3 region: CASSLVGSVGGEVYGYTF. Written as DNA, the CDR3 is TGTGCCAGCAGCTTAGTAGGGTCGGTAGGGGGCGAGGTCTATGGCTACACCTTC.

This chain connects TRBV15 to TRBJ2-7; TRBD2 matches 15 bases. V was clipped by 1 base and J by 4 bases; unmatched bases: 2. Germline V gene lookup returns CDR1 LNHNV and CDR2 YYDKDF (reference sequence). The CDR3 is 16 residues long. The CDR3 DNA follows: TGTGCCACCAGCAGAGTGGGGACTAGCGGGAGGTACGAGCAGTACTTC. Protein sequence: CATSRVGTSGRYEQYF.

This clone came up a few times. The chain joins TRBV10-3 to TRBJ2-3; D gene uncertain. Trimming removed 8 bases from V and 2 bases from J, with 17 bases in between. Looked up from germline, CDR1 is ENHRY and CDR2 is SYGVKD. CDR3 length: 15 residues. CDR3 nucleotides: TGTGCCATCCGTTCACCGGAGATGTACACAGATACGCAGTATTTT. Protein product: CAIRSPEMYTDTQYF.

The chain couples TRBV7-8 to TRBJ2-7; D ambiguous. Trimming stripped 8 bases from V and 3 bases from J, with 17 bases between. The CDR3 runs to 14 residues. The germline V gene encodes CDR1 SGHVS and CDR2 FQNEAQ. The CDR3 here is CASSSRDSYYEQYF. For the CDR3, the DNA is TGTGCCAGCTCCTCCCGCGACTCATACTACGAGCAGTACTTC.

This chain joins TRBV5-4 and TRBJ2-5; the match to TRBD2 covers 12 bases. The CDR3 runs to 17 residues. J was trimmed by 5 bases and V by 0 bases; bases with no gene match: 8. Germline CDR1 is SGHNT and CDR2 is YYREEE (reference sequence). CDR3 sequence: CASSLVVTSGGGETQYF. The CDR3 DNA sequence: TGTGCCAGCAGCTTGGTTGTGACTAGCGGGGGTGGGGAGACCCAGTACTTC.

Only one count was recorded for this clone. The chain employs TRBV28 and TRBJ1-5, with no clear D. Germline V CDR1 and CDR2: MDHEN, SYDVKM. Trimming pared 2 bases from V and 1 base from J, leaving 12 bases between. The CDR3 has 16 amino acids. DNA for the CDR3: TGTGCCAGCAGTTTAGGGATCGGGTCCAGCAATCAGCCCCAGCATTTT. Its translation: CASSLGIGSSNQPQHF. The full variable domain, with the rest looked up from reference TRBV28 and TRBJ1-5, is DVKVTQSSRYLVKRTGEKVFLECVQDMDHENMFWYRQDPGLGLRLIYFSYDVKMKEKGDIPEGYSVSREKKERFSLILESASTNQTSMYLCASSLGIGSSNQPQHFGDGTRLSIL.

This clone was seen more than once but under ten times. The V gene is TRBV5-5, the J gene TRBJ2-5; D might be TRBD1 or TRBD2, each matching 5 bases. Germline CDR1 and CDR2: SGHKS and YYEKEE (reference sequence). The CDR3 length is 15 residues. V was clipped by 0 bases and J by 0 bases, with 9 bases between them. DNA of the CDR3: TGTGCCAGCAGCTTGGTGTGGGACGACCAAGAGACCCAGTACTTC. Encoded protein: CASSLVWDDQETQYF.

The rearrangement uses TRBV5-1 and TRBJ1-2; tentative D call: TRBD1 (6 bases). The CDR3 length is 14 residues. V shed 4 bases and J shed 6 bases, with 16 bases lying between them. Germline V CDR1 and CDR2: SGHRS, YFSETQ. The CDR3 sequence is CASSPGDRTDGYTF. DNA for the CDR3: TGCGCCAGCAGCCCCGGAGACAGGACTGATGGCTACACCTTC.

This clone turned up a few times. The CDR3 region is CASSEQLSNQPQHF. In nucleotides, the CDR3 is TGTGCCAGCAGTGAACAGCTAAGCAATCAGCCCCAGCATTTT. The J gene is TRBJ1-5, the V gene TRBV2; D is undetermined. The CDR3 is made up of 14 amino acids. V was clipped by 2 bases and J by 1 base, with 6 bases between them. CDR1 SNHLY and CDR2 FYNNEI come from the germline V gene.

The chain recombines TRBV28 with TRBJ1-4; D remains ambiguous. Germline CDR1 reads MDHEN; CDR2 reads SYDVKM. Deletions cut 5 bases from V and 8 bases from J, with 6 bases between. The CDR3 totals 11 residues. The CDR3, as DNA: TGTGCCAGCAGTCTCCTCGAAAAACTGTTTTTT. It translates to CASSLLEKLFF.

The chain combines TRBV4-3 with TRBJ2-7, with D unresolved. V shed 0 bases and J shed 3 bases, with 9 bases lying between them. Germline V gene sequence: CDR1 LGHNA, CDR2 YSLEER. The CDR3 is made up of 14 amino acids. CDR3 protein: CASSQETSDYEQYF. CDR3 sequence (DNA): TGCGCCAGCAGCCAAGAGACATCAGACTACGAGCAGTACTTC.

The rearrangement joins TRBV6-5 to TRBJ2-1, with 8 nucleotides matching TRBD1. V lost 5 bases, J lost 6 bases, and 9 bases stayed unmatched. Germline CDR1 is MNHEY and CDR2 is SVGAGI. This CDR3 contains 15 residues. CDR3 sequence reads: CASSPGQGATNEQFF. DNA of the CDR3: TGTGCCAGCAGTCCAGGACAGGGAGCGACCAATGAGCAGTTCTTC.

A note on this clone: Other nucleotide sequences from this sample produce the same CDR3. The chain employs TRBV18 and TRBJ1-1, with a weak D call TRBD1 (6 bases). The V end was cut by 6 bases, the J end by 1 base, with 9 bases between. Germline V gene data show CDR1 as KGHSH and CDR2 as LQKENI. The CDR3 is made up of 13 amino acids. CDR3 sequence reads: CASSLQGNTEAFF. The CDR3 DNA is TGTGCCAGCTCCTTACAGGGGAACACTGAAGCTTTCTTT.

The rearrangement joins TRBV2 to TRBJ1-1; possibly TRBD1 for D (6 bases). Germline V gene data show CDR1 as SNHLY and CDR2 as FYNNEI. The length of the CDR3 is 14 residues. The germline V and J ends were trimmed by 6 bases and 4 bases, with 15 bases remaining between them. CDR3 amino acids: CASSKSGGGTEAFF. CDR3 nucleotides: TGTGCCAGCAGCAAATCCGGAGGGGGCACTGAAGCTTTCTTT.

The chain employs TRBV28 and TRBJ1-5, with 9 bases matching TRBD1. The CDR3 spans 15 residues. V dropped 6 bases and J dropped 5; count of bases not matched to a gene: 8. Germline CDR1 MDHEN, CDR2 SYDVKM. The CDR3 here is CASRQPGQGYQPQHF. The DNA for the CDR3 is TGTGCCAGCAGACAACCGGGACAGGGTTATCAGCCCCAGCATTTT. Supplemented by reference TRBV28 and TRBJ1-5, the full variable domain reads DVKVTQSSRYLVKRTGEKVFLECVQDMDHENMFWYRQDPGLGLRLIYFSYDVKMKEKGDIPEGYSVSREKKERFSLILESASTNQTSMYLCASRQPGQGYQPQHFGDGTRLSIL.

The genes are TRBV19 and TRBJ1-2; TRBD1 might be the D (6 bases). Trimming pared 0 bases from V and 1 base from J, leaving 6 bases between. Per the germline V gene, CDR1 is LNHDA and CDR2 is SQIVND (reference sequence). The CDR3 consists of 14 residues. CDR3 nucleotide sequence: TGTGCCAGTAGTATAGAGGACAGTAACTATGGCTACACCTTC. Its translation is CASSIEDSNYGYTF.

This chain joins TRBV30 and TRBJ1-1; D is undetermined. This CDR3 is built from 12 residues. V lost 3 bases and J 5 bases, leaving 10 bases between the germline ends. The germline V gene encodes CDR1 GTSNPN and CDR2 SVGIG (reference sequence). The CDR3 region is CAWSRGLTEAFF. The CDR3 region has the DNA TGTGCCTGGAGCCGAGGGTTAACTGAAGCTTTCTTT.

The CDR3 nucleotides are TGTGCCAGCAGTTTGGGGCTCTATGGCTACACCTTC. Protein sequence: CASSLGLYGYTF. The V and J genes are TRBV28 and TRBJ1-2; D possibly corresponds to TRBD1 (5 bases). Germline CDR1 MDHEN, CDR2 SYDVKM. This CDR3 has 12 amino acids. V was clipped by 3 bases and J by 4 bases, with 6 bases between them.

The chain links TRBV19 to TRBJ2-7; TRBD2 is a possible D gene (5 bases). Germline V CDR1 and CDR2: LNHDA, SQIVND (reference sequence). Trimming took 4 bases from V and 6 from J, leaving 10 bases between them. The CDR3 consists of 12 residues. The CDR3 loop is CASSRGSSEQYF. Here the CDR3 DNA reads TGTGCCAGTAGTAGAGGGAGCAGCGAGCAGTACTTC.

This chain connects TRBV14 to TRBJ1-1; 8 nucleotides align to TRBD1. With V trimmed by 3 bases and J by 3 bases, 6 bases remained unmatched. The CDR3 consists of 15 residues. From germline, CDR1 is SGHDN and CDR2 FVKESK. Here the CDR3 DNA reads TGTGCCAGCAGCCACGCGGACAGGGTGTACACTGAAGCTTTCTTT. It codes for CASSHADRVYTEAFF.

The DNA for the CDR3 is TGTGCCAGCAGGGAAGGGGGCGAGCAGTTCTTC. Protein product: CASREGGEQFF. This rearrangement joins TRBV6-6 to TRBJ2-1, with TRBD1 matching over 7 bases. Germline loops: CDR1 MNHNY, CDR2 SVGAGI (reference sequence). With V trimmed by 6 bases and J by 10 bases, 3 bases remained unmatched. The CDR3 consists of 11 residues.

The J gene is TRBJ1-2, the V gene TRBV5-4, with 7 bases fitting TRBD1. CDR3 size: 16 residues. Germline V gene lookup returns CDR1 SGHNT and CDR2 YYREEE (reference sequence). V lost 4 bases to trimming and J lost 0 bases; unmatched junction nucleotides: 9. In nucleotides, the CDR3 is TGTGCCAGCAGCCTCCCCAGACAGGGTTCTAACTATGGCTACACCTTC. It encodes CASSLPRQGSNYGYTF.

This chain connects TRBV5-6 to TRBJ2-7, with D perhaps TRBD2 (6 bases). CDR1 and CDR2 from the germline V gene are SGHDT and YYEEEE. The CDR3 is 14 amino acids. Trimming stripped 4 bases from V and 1 base from J, with 12 bases between. The CDR3 bases are TGTGCCAGCAGCGAGGGACTTGGATCCTACGAGCAGTACTTC. This encodes CASSEGLGSYEQYF.